The clone carrying this T cell receptor beta chain was recorded only once. This entry is derived from a study of low-dose radiotherapy and immunotherapy resistance in tumors. TRAV- and TRBV-specific primers were used for first-strand cDNA, which covered alpha and beta chains. Amplification, which lasted 15 to 20 PCR cycles, used a constant-region primer and V-primer adapter to amplify TCRs. Each CDR3 protein is one row after TCRdb ran MiXCR on the reads. The table lists 70,000 to 95,000 distinct CDR3 sequences, around 17% of them singletons. V was shortened by 0 bases and J by 2 bases, with 10 bases between the two germline ends. The germline gives CDR1 DFQATT, CDR2 SNEGSKA (reference sequence). The CDR3 runs 14 residues. The time point here: before trial treatment.

This sequence was found in a male donor with prostate cancer. This specimen consisted of PBMCs, obtained before treatment. J is TRBJ1-1 and V is TRBV20-1, with D hard to call. In nucleotides, the CDR3 is TGCAGTGCTAGAGATCCGGGTCTTAACACTGAAGCTTTCTTT. Its protein product is CSARDPGLNTEAFF.